A selection of T cell receptor beta chains follows, all from one sample in a study of blood T cell repertoires in COVID-19. Produced via immunoSEQ multiplex PCR; TCRdb's table is partial and in-frame only. Here the sample spans fewer than 350,000 clones, 88% being singletons. Material: peripheral blood. These receptors were obtained from a woman in her 30s with COVID-19, enrolled during active disease. CDR3s include the opening cysteine and the closing phenylalanine or tryptophan. The D gene is left open where the match is weak. Size values are once, few and many counts, or a class for expanded clones, and some rows have none.

d_call j_call v_call clone_size cdr3_nt cdr3_aa
TRBD1 TRBJ2-3 TRBV6-5 . TGTGCCAGCAGCCTGGACAGGGACGATACGCAGTATTTT CASSLDRDDTQYF
TRBD1 TRBJ2-3 TRBV2 . TGTGCCAGCAGTGGAACAAGGGGGCCCTACCGGCAGTATTTT CASSGTRGPYRQYF
. TRBJ1-2 TRBV28 . TGTGCCAGCAGTTTATTGTACGGCTATGGCTACACCTTC CASSLLYGYGYTF
. TRBJ2-5 TRBV11-3 . TGTGCCAGCACCAGGGGGTCTAGCGTACAAGAGACCCAGTACTTC CASTRGSSVQETQYF
. TRBJ2-3 TRBV2 . TGTGCCAGCAGTGACGACGGAGCTGATACGCAGTATTTT CASSDDGADTQYF
. TRBJ2-6 TRBV4-1 once TGCGCCAGCAGCCTCATTCGGGGTTCTACCTCCTCTGGGGCCAACGTCCTGACTTTC CASSLIRGSTSSGANVLTF
TRBD1 TRBJ1-1 TRBV2 . TGTGCCAGCAGTTTGACAGGGGAAGGAACTGAAGCTTTCTTT CASSLTGEGTEAFF
TRBD2 TRBJ2-3 TRBV11-2 . TGTGCCAGCAGCGGAAGAGCTAGCGGGGTGAGCACAGATACGCAGTATTTT CASSGRASGVSTDTQYF
. TRBJ2-2 TRBV5-4 few TGTGCCAGCAGCTCGCCCCGGGGGACCGGGGAGCTGTTTTTT CASSSPRGTGELFF
. TRBJ1-4 TRBV27 . TGTGCCAGCAGCGGGGGGCTTGGCGAAAAACTGTTTTTT CASSGGLGEKLFF
TRBD2 TRBJ2-1 TRBV3-1/TRBV3-2 . TGTGCCAGCAGCCAACGGACTAGCGGCAACAATGAGCAGTTCTTC CASSQRTSGNNEQFF
. TRBJ1-2 TRBV7-2 . TGTGCCAGCAGCGCCGACAGATTTCGGAACTATGGCTACACCTTC CASSADRFRNYGYTF
. TRBJ1-2 TRBV5-6 few TGTGCCAGCAGCGTCCGATCCACGATACGGTATGGCTACACCTTC CASSVRSTIRYGYTF
. TRBJ1-2 TRBV5-5 many TGTGCCGTTCAGACTTCGCCGTATGGCTACACCTTC CAVQTSPYGYTF
TRBD2 TRBJ2-1 TRBV5-6 . TGTGCCAGCAGCTTGGGCCTAGCGGACTACAATGAGCAGTTCTTC CASSLGLADYNEQFF
TRBD2 TRBJ2-5 TRBV5-8 . TGTGCCAGCACTCGCGGGGGAGAGACCCAGTACTTC CASTRGGETQYF
. TRBJ1-2 TRBV5-4 . TGTGCCAGCAGCTTGGACGGGGGGATGGGCTACACCTTC CASSLDGGMGYTF
. TRBJ1-2 TRBV28 . TGTGCCAGCAGTTTAATGGGCAGCTATGGCTACACCTTC CASSLMGSYGYTF
TRBD1 TRBJ1-2 TRBV5-1 . TGCGCCAGCACCCGGGGGGACAGGGGGATGGATGGCTACACCTTC CASTRGDRGMDGYTF
. TRBJ1-5 TRBV21-1 . TGTGCCAGCATCCACCTTCCACTGACAGGGGTGGGTCAGCCCCAGCATTTT CASIHLPLTGVGQPQHF
. TRBJ1-1 TRBV6-5 . TGTGCCAGCAGCTCACTGACAGGTCCTGAAGCTTTCTTT CASSSLTGPEAFF
TRBD1 TRBJ1-3 TRBV6-5 . TGTGCCAGCAGTTACTCTGGACAGGGGAGTGGAAACACCATATATTTT CASSYSGQGSGNTIYF
TRBD2 TRBJ2-3 TRBV19 . TGTGCCAGTAGCCAAACAGCGGGGGGTAGGACAGATACGCAGTATTTT CASSQTAGGRTDTQYF
. TRBJ2-7 TRBV19 . TGTGCCAGTAGGAGTCAACGCCCCCCCTACGAGCAGTACTTC CASRSQRPPYEQYF
. TRBJ1-1 TRBV29-1 . TGCAGCGTTTCTGAACACGGGGACACTGAAGCTTTCTTT CSVSEHGDTEAFF
. TRBJ1-2 TRBV6-5 . TGTGCCAGCAGTAGGACAGTGATGGGTGGCTACACCTTC CASSRTVMGGYTF
. TRBJ1-2 TRBV3-1/TRBV3-2 . TGTGCCAGCAGCCAAGTATTCGGGGGAGATCGGAGCGGCTACACCTTC CASSQVFGGDRSGYTF
. TRBJ2-5 TRBV29-1 . TGCAGCGTTCAAAACGGAGGAGAGACCCAGTACTTC CSVQNGGETQYF
TRBD1 TRBJ1-5 TRBV6-9 . TGTGCCAGCAGCCAGAGGGACAGGGTCAATCAGCCCCAGCATTTT CASSQRDRVNQPQHF
. TRBJ1-2 TRBV27 . TGTGCCAGCAGTGACGCGTCCGGGGGTGGGAACTATGGCTACACCTTC CASSDASGGGNYGYTF
TRBD2 TRBJ2-7 TRBV6-5 . TGTGCCAGCAGCCCCGGCCAGCGGGGTTACGAGCAGTACTTC CASSPGQRGYEQYF
. TRBJ1-2 TRBV3-1/TRBV3-2 . TGTGCCAGCCCCCCCACGGCTAACTATGGCTACACCTTC CASPPTANYGYTF
TRBD1 TRBJ1-2 TRBV28 . TGTGCCAGCAGTAACCATCGCGGGACAGAGTATGGCTACACCTTC CASSNHRGTEYGYTF
TRBD1 TRBJ2-3 TRBV2 . TGTGCCAGCAGCGGACAGGGGACAGATACGCAGTATTTT CASSGQGTDTQYF
TRBD2 TRBJ2-5 TRBV2 . TGTGCCAGCAGGGGACTAGCGGAAGAGACCCAGTACTTC CASRGLAEETQYF
TRBD1 TRBJ1-2 TRBV4-2 . TGTGCCAGCTGCCAGGACAGGGGGATCTCTGGCTACACCTTC CASCQDRGISGYTF
TRBD1 TRBJ1-2 TRBV12-3/TRBV12-4 . TGTGCCAGCAGCCCGACAGGGAACTATGGCTACACCTTC CASSPTGNYGYTF
. TRBJ2-5 TRBV28 . TGTGCCAGCAAGGGGAAAGAGACCCAGTACTTC CASKGKETQYF
TRBD1 TRBJ1-3 TRBV14 . TGTGCCAGCAGCCCTGGACAGGGGAGCACCATATATTTT CASSPGQGSTIYF
TRBD1 TRBJ1-5 TRBV6-2/TRBV6-3 once TGTGCCAGCAGTCGGACAGGGGGAGGGGGCCAGCCCCAGCATTTT CASSRTGGGGQPQHF
TRBD1 TRBJ2-1 TRBV28 . TGTGCCAGCACCTTAAATCTGGACAGGGGTTATGGGAATGAGCAGTTCTTC CASTLNLDRGYGNEQFF
TRBD2 TRBJ2-5 TRBV5-6 . TGTGCCAGCAGCTGGGTGGGACTACTCGGTGAGACCCAGTACTTC CASSWVGLLGETQYF
. TRBJ1-5 TRBV2 . TGTGCCAGTACGGACTCAGGGGCCGCGAGGAATCAGCCCCAGCATTTT CASTDSGAARNQPQHF
TRBD1 TRBJ1-2 TRBV7-9 few TGTGCCAGCACCACGTCGACAGGGTGGGAATGGGGCTACACCTTC CASTTSTGWEWGYTF
. TRBJ1-6 TRBV2 few TGTGCCAGCACCCCGGGCGCAGGGGTGGATTCACCCCTCCACTTT CASTPGAGVDSPLHF